One sample yielded the 11 T cell receptor beta chains listed below, sequenced in a study of blood T cell repertoires in COVID-19. Data came from immunoSEQ multiplex PCR; TCRdb stores just in-frame clones and leaves some out. The data contain 60,000 to 70,000 clones, 80% to 90% of them seen just once; the ten biggest clones take up 43%. Sequences were obtained from peripheral blood. These receptors originate from a woman aged 55-69 years with COVID-19, enrolled during active disease.

J is TRBJ1-5 and V is TRBV4-2, with D uncertain. V lost 0 bases to trimming and J lost 4 bases, with 7 bases between them. Germline-derived CDR1 and CDR2 are LGHNA and YNFKEQ. The CDR3 runs 14 residues. The CDR3 region has the DNA TGTGCCAGCAGCCAAGATCGAGGGAATCAGCCCCAGCATTTT. It translates to CASSQDRGNQPQHF.

This chain connects TRBV7-9 to TRBJ2-5; D possibly corresponds to TRBD1 (6 bases). The CDR3 sequence is 15 residues long. Germline CDR1 and CDR2: SEHNR and FQNEAQ (reference sequence). The ends were cut back, 5 bases at V and 1 base at J, with 14 bases in the middle. Here the CDR3 DNA reads TGTGCCAGCAGCCCTCGGACAGTGGGCCAAGAGACCCAGTACTTC. Its translation: CASSPRTVGQETQYF.

The chain couples TRBV4-3 to TRBJ2-5; weak D call: TRBD2 (7 bases). CDR1 is LGHNA, CDR2 YSLEER, per germline. V lost 0 bases and J lost 2, with 16 bases in between. CDR3 length: 17 amino acids. DNA of the CDR3: TGCGCCAGCAGCCAAGATCGGGGGGCCGCGAGTCAAGAGACCCAGTACTTC. It codes for CASSQDRGAASQETQYF.

The chain uses TRBV7-2 and TRBJ1-5, with 7 bases matching TRBD1. The CDR3 loop spans 19 amino acids. The J segment lost 4 bases and the V segment lost 3 bases, leaving 18 bases of the junction unmatched. Germline CDR1 and CDR2: SGHTA and FQGNSA. In nucleotides, the CDR3 is TGTGCCAGCAGCTTGAAAGGGACAGACTTTATTCTCCTTAATCAGCCCCAGCATTTT. As protein: CASSLKGTDFILLNQPQHF.

This chain joins TRBV7-2 and TRBJ2-6, with D perhaps TRBD1 (6 bases). V lost 3 bases to trimming and J lost 4 bases, with 13 bases between them. The CDR3 length is 16 residues. The germline V gene encodes CDR1 SGHTA and CDR2 FQGNSA. Here the CDR3 reads CASSFVGARGANVLTF. The CDR3 nucleotides are TGTGCCAGCAGCTTTGTGGGGGCGCGAGGGGCCAACGTCCTGACTTTC.

This chain joins TRBV19 and TRBJ2-1; 13 positions agree with TRBD2. With V trimmed by 0 bases and J by 5 bases, 4 bases remained unmatched. CDR3 length equals 17 residues. Germline V gene lookup returns CDR1 LNHDA and CDR2 SQIVND (reference sequence). The CDR3 DNA sequence: TGTGCCAGTAGTATAGACTCGGGACTAGCGGGAAACAATGAGCAGTTCTTC. Translation: CASSIDSGLAGNNEQFF.

This chain connects TRBV6-6 to TRBJ1-2, with TRBD1 matching over 7 bases. The J segment lost 6 bases and the V segment lost 4 bases, leaving 8 bases of the junction unmatched. CDR3 length: 14 amino acids. Germline V gene sequence: CDR1 MNHNY, CDR2 SVGAGI (reference sequence). The CDR3 spells CASSLPGQVNGYTF. CDR3 in DNA: TGTGCCAGCAGTTTACCCGGACAGGTTAATGGCTACACCTTC.

The genes are TRBV4-2 and TRBJ1-4, with 10 positions matching TRBD1. Germline lookup yields CDR1 LGHNA and CDR2 YNFKEQ. J was trimmed by 5 bases and V by 5 bases; bases with no gene match: 5. The CDR3 is made up of 15 amino acids. The CDR3 loop is CASSKGQGENEKLFF. The CDR3 DNA reads as TGTGCCAGCAGCAAAGGACAGGGGGAAAATGAAAAACTGTTTTTT.

The chain carries TRBV18 and TRBJ1-3, with TRBD1 as a possible D gene (6 bases). The CDR3 sequence is 16 residues long. V was cut by 3 bases and J by 0 bases, with 12 bases left in between. Germline V gives CDR1 KGHSH, CDR2 LQKENI. The CDR3 coding sequence is TGTGCCAGCTCACCTTCCCAGGGGAACTCTGGAAACACCATATATTTT. Residues: CASSPSQGNSGNTIYF. The variable domain in full, completed from reference TRBV18 and TRBJ1-3, reads NAGVMQNPRHLVRRRGQEARLRCSPMKGHSHVYWYRQLPEEGLKFMVYLQKENIIDESGMPKERFSAEFPKEGPSILRIQQVVRGDSAAYFCASSPSQGNSGNTIYFGEGSWLTVV.

The chain links TRBV30 to TRBJ1-4, with TRBD1 matching over 12 bases. This CDR3 spans 13 amino acids. Trimming at V came to 5 bases and at J to 8 bases, leaving 3 bases not matched to a gene. The germline V gene has CDR1 GTSNPN and CDR2 SVGIG (reference sequence). The CDR3 sequence is CAWGTGGAEKLFF. Here the CDR3 DNA reads TGTGCCTGGGGGACAGGGGGCGCGGAAAAACTGTTTTTT. Full variable domain (remainder filled in from reference TRBV30 and TRBJ1-4): SQTIHQWPATLVQPVGSPLSLECTVEGTSNPNLYWYRQAAGRGLQLLFYSVGIGQISSEVPQNLSASRPQDRQFILSSKKLLLSDSGFYLCAWGTGGAEKLFFGSGTQLSVL.

The rearrangement uses TRBV27 and TRBJ1-4; D gene unclear. V was trimmed by 5 bases and J by 5 bases, leaving 15 bases between them. CDR1 and CDR2 (germline): MNHEY, SMNVEV (reference sequence). The CDR3 extends over 15 amino acids. CDR3 coding DNA: TGTGCCAGCAGTCGGTCTCCGACGGGGAATGAAAAACTGTTTTTT. Encoded protein: CASSRSPTGNEKLFF.